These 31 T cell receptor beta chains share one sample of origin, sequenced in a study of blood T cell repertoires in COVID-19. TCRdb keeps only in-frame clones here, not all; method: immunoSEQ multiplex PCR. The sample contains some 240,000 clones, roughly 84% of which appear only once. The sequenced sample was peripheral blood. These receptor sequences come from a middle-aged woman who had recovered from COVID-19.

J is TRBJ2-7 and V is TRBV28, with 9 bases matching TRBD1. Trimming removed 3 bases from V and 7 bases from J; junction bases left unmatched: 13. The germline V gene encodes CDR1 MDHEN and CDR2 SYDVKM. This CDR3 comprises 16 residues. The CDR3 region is CASSFYQVGTGREQYF. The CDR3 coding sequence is TGTGCCAGCAGTTTTTATCAGGTGGGGACAGGGCGGGAGCAGTACTTC.

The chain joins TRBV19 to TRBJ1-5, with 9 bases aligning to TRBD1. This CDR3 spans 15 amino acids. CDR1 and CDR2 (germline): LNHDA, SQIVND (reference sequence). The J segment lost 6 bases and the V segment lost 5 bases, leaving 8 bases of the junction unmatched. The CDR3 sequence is CASSGGQGRIQPQHF. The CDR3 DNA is TGTGCCAGTAGTGGAGGACAGGGGAGGATTCAGCCCCAGCATTTT. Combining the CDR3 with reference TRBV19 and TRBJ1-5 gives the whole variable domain DGGITQSPKYLFRKEGQNVTLSCEQNLNHDAMYWYRQDPGQGLRLIYYSQIVNDFQKGDIAEGYSVSREKKESFPLTVTSAQKNPTAFYLCASSGGQGRIQPQHFGDGTRLSIL.

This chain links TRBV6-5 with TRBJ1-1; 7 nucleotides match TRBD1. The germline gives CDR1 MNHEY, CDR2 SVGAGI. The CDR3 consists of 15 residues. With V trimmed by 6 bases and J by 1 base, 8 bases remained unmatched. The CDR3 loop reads CASRMTTGKNTEAFF. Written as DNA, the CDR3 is TGTGCCAGCAGGATGACGACAGGGAAGAACACTGAAGCTTTCTTT.

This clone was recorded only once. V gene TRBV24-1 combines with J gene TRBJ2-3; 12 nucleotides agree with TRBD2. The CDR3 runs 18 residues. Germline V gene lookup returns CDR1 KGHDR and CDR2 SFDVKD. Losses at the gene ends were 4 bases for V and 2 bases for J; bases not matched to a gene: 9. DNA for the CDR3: TGTGCCACCAGTGAAAGGGGGGGGACTAGCGGGTTCACAGATACGCAGTATTTT. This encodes CATSERGGTSGFTDTQYF.

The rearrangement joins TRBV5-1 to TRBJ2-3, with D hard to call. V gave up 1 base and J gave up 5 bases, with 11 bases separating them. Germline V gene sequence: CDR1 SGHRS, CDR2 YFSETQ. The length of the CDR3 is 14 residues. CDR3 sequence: CASSLSPTQDTQYF. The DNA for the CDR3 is TGCGCCAGCAGCTTGAGCCCCACCCAAGATACGCAGTATTTT.

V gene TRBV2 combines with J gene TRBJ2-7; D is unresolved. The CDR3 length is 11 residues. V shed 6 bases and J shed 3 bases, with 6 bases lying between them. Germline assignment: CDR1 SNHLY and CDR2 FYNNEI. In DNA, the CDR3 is TGTGCCAGCAGCGCCTACTACGAGCAGTACTTC. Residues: CASSAYYEQYF.

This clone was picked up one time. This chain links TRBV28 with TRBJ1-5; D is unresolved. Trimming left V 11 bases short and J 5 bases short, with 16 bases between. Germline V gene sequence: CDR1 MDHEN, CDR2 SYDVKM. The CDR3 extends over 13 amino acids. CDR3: CAVGPAVDQPQHF. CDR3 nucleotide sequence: TGTGCCGTTGGGCCGGCCGTTGATCAGCCCCAGCATTTT.

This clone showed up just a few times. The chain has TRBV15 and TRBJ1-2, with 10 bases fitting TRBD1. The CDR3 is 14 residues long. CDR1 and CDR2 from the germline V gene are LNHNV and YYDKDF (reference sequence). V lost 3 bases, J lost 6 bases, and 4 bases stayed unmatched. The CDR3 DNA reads TGTGCCACCAGCAGCACCGGGACAGGGGATGGCTACACCTTC. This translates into CATSSTGTGDGYTF.

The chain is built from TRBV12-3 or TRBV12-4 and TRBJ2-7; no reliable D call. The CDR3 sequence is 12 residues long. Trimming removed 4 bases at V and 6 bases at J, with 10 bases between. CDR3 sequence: CASSYERPEQYF. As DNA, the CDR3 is TGTGCCAGCAGTTACGAGCGACCCGAGCAGTACTTC.

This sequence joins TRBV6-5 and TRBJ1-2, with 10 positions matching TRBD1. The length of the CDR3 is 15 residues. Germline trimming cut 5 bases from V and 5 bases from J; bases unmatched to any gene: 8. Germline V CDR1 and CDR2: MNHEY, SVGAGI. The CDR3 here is CASSKGQGPGYGYTF. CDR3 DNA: TGTGCCAGCAGTAAGGGACAGGGGCCGGGTTATGGCTACACCTTC.

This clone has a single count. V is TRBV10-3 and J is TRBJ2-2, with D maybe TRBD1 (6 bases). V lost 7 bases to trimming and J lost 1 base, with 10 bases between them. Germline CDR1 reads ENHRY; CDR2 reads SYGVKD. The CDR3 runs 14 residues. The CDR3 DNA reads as TGTGCCATCAAGGGACAAGAGAACACCGGGGAGCTGTTTTTT. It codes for CAIKGQENTGELFF.

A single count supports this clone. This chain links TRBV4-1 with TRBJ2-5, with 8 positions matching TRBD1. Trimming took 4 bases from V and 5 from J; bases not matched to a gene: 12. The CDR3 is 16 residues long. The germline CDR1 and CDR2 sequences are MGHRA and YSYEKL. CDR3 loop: CASSPRLWTGRETQYF. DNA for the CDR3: TGCGCCAGCAGCCCAAGATTATGGACAGGGCGGGAGACCCAGTACTTC.

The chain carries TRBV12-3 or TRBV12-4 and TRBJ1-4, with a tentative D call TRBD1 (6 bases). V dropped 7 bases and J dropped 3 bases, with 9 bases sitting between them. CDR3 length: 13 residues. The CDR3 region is CASKWGPNEKLFF. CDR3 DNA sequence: TGTGCCAGCAAGTGGGGGCCTAATGAAAAACTGTTTTTT.

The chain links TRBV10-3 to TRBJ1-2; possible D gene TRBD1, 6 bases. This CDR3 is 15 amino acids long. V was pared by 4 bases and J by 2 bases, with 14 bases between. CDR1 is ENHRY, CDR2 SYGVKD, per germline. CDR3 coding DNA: TGTGCCATCAGTGGGGGGGGACAACTCAACTATGGCTACACCTTC. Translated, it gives CAISGGGQLNYGYTF.

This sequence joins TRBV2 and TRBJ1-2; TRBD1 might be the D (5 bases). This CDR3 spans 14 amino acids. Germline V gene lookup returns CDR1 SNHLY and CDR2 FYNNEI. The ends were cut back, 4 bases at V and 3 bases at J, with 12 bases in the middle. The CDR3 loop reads CASSARLGDYGYTF. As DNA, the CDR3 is TGTGCCAGCAGTGCAAGGTTAGGGGACTATGGCTACACCTTC.

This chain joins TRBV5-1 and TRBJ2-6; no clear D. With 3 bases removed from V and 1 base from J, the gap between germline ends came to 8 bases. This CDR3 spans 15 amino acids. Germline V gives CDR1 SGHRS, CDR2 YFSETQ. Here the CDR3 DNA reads TGCGCCAGCAGCTCAGACATGTCTGGGGCCAACGTCCTGACTTTC. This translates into CASSSDMSGANVLTF.

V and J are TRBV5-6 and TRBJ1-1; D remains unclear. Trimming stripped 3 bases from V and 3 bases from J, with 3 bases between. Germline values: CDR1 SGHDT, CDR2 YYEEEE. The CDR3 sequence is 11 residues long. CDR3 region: CASSSYTEAFF. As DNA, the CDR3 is TGTGCCAGCAGCTCCTACACTGAAGCTTTCTTT.

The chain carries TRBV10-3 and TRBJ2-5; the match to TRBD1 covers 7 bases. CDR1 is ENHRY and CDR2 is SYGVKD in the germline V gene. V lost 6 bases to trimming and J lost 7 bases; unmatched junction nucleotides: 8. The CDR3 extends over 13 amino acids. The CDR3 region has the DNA TGTGCCATCAGCCGGACAGGAGAGGGGACCCAGTACTTC. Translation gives CAISRTGEGTQYF.

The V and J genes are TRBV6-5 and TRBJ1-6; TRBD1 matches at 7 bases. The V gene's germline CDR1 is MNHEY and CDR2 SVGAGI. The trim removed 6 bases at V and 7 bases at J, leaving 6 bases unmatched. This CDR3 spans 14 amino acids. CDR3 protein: CASRRQGRNSPLHF. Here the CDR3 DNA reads TGTGCCAGCAGGCGACAGGGTAGGAATTCACCCCTCCACTTT.

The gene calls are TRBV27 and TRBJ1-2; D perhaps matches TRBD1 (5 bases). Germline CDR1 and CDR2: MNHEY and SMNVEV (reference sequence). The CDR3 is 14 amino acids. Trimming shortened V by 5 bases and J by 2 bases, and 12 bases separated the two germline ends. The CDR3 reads CASSPPGGNYGYTF. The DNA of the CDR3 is TGTGCCAGCAGTCCACCTGGGGGGAACTATGGCTACACCTTC.

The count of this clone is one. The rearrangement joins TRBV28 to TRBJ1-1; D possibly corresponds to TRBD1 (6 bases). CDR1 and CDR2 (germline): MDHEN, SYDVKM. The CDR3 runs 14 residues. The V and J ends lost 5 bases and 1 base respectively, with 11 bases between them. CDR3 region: CASSLQGANTEAFF. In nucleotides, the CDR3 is TGTGCCAGCAGTCTACAGGGCGCGAACACTGAAGCTTTCTTT.

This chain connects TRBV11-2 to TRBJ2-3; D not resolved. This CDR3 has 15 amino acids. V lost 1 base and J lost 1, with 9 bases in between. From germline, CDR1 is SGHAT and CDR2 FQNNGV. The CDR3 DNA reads TGTGCCAGCAGCTTAGGCCCTCGAGGCACAGATACGCAGTATTTT. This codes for CASSLGPRGTDTQYF.

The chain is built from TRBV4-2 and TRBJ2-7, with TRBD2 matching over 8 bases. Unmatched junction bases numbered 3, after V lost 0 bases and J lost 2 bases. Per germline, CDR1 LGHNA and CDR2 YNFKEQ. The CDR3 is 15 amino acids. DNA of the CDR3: TGTGCCAGCAGCCAAGAGGGCGGGGGGCCCTACGAGCAGTACTTC. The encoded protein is CASSQEGGGPYEQYF.

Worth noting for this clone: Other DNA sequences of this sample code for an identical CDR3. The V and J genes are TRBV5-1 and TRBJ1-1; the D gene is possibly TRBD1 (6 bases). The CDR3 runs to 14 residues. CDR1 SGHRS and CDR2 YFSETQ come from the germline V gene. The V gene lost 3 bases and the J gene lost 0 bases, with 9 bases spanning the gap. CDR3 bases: TGCGCCAGCAGCTCCGACAGGATGAACACTGAAGCTTTCTTT. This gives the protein CASSSDRMNTEAFF. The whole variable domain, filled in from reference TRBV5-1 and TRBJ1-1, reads KAGVTQTPRYLIKTRGQQVTLSCSPISGHRSVSWYQQTPGQGLQFLFEYFSETQRNKGNFPGRFSGRQFSNSRSEMNVSTLELGDSALYLCASSSDRMNTEAFFGQGTRLTVV.

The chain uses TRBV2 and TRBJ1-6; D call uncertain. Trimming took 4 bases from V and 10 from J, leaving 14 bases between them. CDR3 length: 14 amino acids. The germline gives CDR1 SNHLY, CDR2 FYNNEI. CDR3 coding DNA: TGTGCCAGCAGTGTGGTCAGGCTATTCTCACCCCTCCACTTT. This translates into CASSVVRLFSPLHF.

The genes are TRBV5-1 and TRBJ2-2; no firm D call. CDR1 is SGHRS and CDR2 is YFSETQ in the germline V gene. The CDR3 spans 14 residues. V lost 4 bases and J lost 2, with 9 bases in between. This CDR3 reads CASSINSNTGELFF. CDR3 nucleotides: TGCGCCAGCAGCATCAACAGTAACACCGGGGAGCTGTTTTTT.

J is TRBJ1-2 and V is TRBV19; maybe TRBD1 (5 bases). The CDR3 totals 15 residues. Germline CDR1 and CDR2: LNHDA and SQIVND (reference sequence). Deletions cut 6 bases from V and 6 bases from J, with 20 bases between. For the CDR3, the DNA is TGTGCCAGTAGATCGTCGGGGGTCCGGGGGAATGGCTACACCTTC. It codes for CASRSSGVRGNGYTF.

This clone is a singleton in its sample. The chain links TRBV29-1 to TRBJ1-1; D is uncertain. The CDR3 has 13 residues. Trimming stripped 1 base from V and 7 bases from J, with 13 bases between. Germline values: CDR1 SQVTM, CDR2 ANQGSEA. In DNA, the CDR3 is TGCAGCGTTGAAGTTGGCGGGAGTTTTGAAGCTTTCTTT. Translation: CSVEVGGSFEAFF.

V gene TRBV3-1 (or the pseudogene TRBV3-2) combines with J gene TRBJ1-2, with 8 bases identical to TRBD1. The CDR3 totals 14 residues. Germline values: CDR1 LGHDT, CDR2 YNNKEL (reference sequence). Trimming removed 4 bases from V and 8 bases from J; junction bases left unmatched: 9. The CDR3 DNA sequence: TGTGCCAGCAGCCCTCGGACAGGGTCGAGCGGCTACACCTTC. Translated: CASSPRTGSSGYTF.

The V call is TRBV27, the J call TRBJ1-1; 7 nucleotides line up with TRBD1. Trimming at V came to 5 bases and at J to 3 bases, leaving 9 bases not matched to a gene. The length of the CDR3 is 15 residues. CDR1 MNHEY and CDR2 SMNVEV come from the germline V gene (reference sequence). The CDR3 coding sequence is TGTGCCAGCAGTCCCCGCCGGACAGGCTACACTGAAGCTTTCTTT. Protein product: CASSPRRTGYTEAFF.

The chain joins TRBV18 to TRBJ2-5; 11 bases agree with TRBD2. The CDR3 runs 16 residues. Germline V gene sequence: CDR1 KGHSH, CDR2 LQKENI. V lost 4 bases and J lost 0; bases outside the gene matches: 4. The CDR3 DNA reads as TGTGCCAGCTCACTAAGACTAGCGGGGAACCAAGAGACCCAGTACTTC. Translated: CASSLRLAGNQETQYF.